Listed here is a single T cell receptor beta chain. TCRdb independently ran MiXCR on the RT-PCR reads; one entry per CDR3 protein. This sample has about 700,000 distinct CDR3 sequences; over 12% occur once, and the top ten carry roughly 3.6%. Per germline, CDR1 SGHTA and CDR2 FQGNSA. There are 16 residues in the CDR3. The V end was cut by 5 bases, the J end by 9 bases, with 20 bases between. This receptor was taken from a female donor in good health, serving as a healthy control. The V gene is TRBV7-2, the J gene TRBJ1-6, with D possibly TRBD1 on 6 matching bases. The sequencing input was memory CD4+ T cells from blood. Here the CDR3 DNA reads TGTGCCAGCAGCCTCGGAGGGGCAGGGGTGAGTTCACCCCTCCACTTT. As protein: CASSLGGAGVSSPLHF.